This T cell receptor (beta chain) was sequenced during a study of cytomegalovirus exposure and HLA in healthy donors. Study-wide points: Through in vitro validation, three CMV-associated chains were shown to be specific for CMV antigens.

Those who donated were healthy bone marrow donors. This clone appeared once. The antigen is unknown. The PCR made use of 60 Vbeta and 13 Jbeta primers. Clones were read by immunoSEQ multiplex PCR, and TCRdb kept only the in-frame ones, dropping some. In the table there are about 100,000 clones, 60% to 75% of which are singletons. Sequencing was carried out using PBMCs. The receptor's source is a female donor in good health and CMV-seropositive.

CDR3 loop: CASSLEIFGRTNNEQFF. The CDR3, as DNA: TGTGCCAGCAGCTTAGAGATATTTGGCAGAACGAACAATGAGCAGTTCTTC. This chain connects TRBV7-8 to TRBJ2-1; D remains unclear. The CDR3 is 17 amino acids. The V and J ends lost 1 base and 5 bases respectively, with 18 bases between them. Germline values: CDR1 SGHVS, CDR2 FQNEAQ.